Listed here are 32 T cell receptor beta chains from one sample, sequenced in a study of shared clonotypes between healthy human individuals. Sequencing used immunoSEQ multiplex PCR; TCRdb keeps in-frame clones, though not all of them. The sample consists of just over 2,000,000 clones, 85% to 95% of them appearing once. Sequencing was carried out using naive CD4+ T cells sorted from blood. Documented subset: CD45RA+ positively selected. These receptors all stem from a young man in good health.

The chain uses TRBV29-1 and TRBJ1-1; D uncertain. This CDR3 is built from 12 residues. Looked up from germline, CDR1 is SQVTM and CDR2 is ANQGSEA. Between the trimmed V and J ends, which lost 5 bases and 5 bases, there was a span of 12 bases. The CDR3 region has the DNA TGCAGCGTTCATCGGGGTCCAACTGAAGCTTTCTTT. Its translation: CSVHRGPTEAFF.

The gene calls are TRBV6-5 and TRBJ2-7; D is ambiguous. The V end was cut by 2 bases, the J end by 2 bases, with 13 bases between. Germline V gene lookup returns CDR1 MNHEY and CDR2 SVGAGI. The length of the CDR3 is 15 residues. The CDR3 here is CASSYASRRPYEQYF. CDR3 in DNA: TGTGCCAGCAGTTACGCGTCACGTAGGCCCTACGAGCAGTACTTC.

The chain recombines TRBV4-3 with TRBJ2-7; 9 bases are a match to TRBD2. V gave up 0 bases and J gave up 2 bases; unmatched junction bases: 2. This CDR3 comprises 15 residues. The germline V gene encodes CDR1 LGHNA and CDR2 YSLEER. The CDR3 DNA sequence: TGCGCCAGCAGCCAAGAGACTAGCGGCACCTACGAGCAGTACTTC. It translates to CASSQETSGTYEQYF.

J is TRBJ2-5 and V is TRBV20-1; D might be TRBD2 (6 bases). V was cut by 8 bases and J by 4 bases, with 11 bases left in between. The germline gives CDR1 DFQATT, CDR2 SNEGSKA (reference sequence). This CDR3 is built from 11 residues. The CDR3 region is CSWGSGETQYF. In nucleotides, the CDR3 is TGCAGTTGGGGTAGCGGAGAGACCCAGTACTTC.

The chain is built from TRBV7-9 and TRBJ2-1; D gene uncertain. The germline V and J ends were trimmed by 5 bases and 14 bases, with 7 bases remaining between them. Germline V gene lookup returns CDR1 SEHNR and CDR2 FQNEAQ (reference sequence). This CDR3 region has 9 residues. The CDR3 protein is CASSNFEFF. In DNA form, the CDR3 reads TGTGCCAGCAGCAACTTTGAGTTCTTC.

V is TRBV19 and J is TRBJ1-3; D call uncertain. There are 13 residues in the CDR3. V was cut by 7 bases and J by 0 bases, with 7 bases left in between. Germline V CDR1 and CDR2: LNHDA, SQIVND (reference sequence). The CDR3 reads CASNRISGNTIYF. In DNA, the CDR3 is TGTGCCAGTAATAGGATCTCTGGAAACACCATATATTTT.

The rearrangement uses TRBV4-3 and TRBJ2-2; a weak D match, TRBD2 (5 bases). Trimming removed 1 base at V and 8 bases at J, with 14 bases between. This CDR3 has 15 amino acids. Germline CDR1 LGHNA, CDR2 YSLEER. CDR3: CASSQVGAEKGELFF. Here the CDR3 DNA reads TGCGCCAGCAGCCAAGTTGGAGCGGAAAAGGGGGAGCTGTTTTTT.

V is TRBV5-4 and J is TRBJ2-1; tentative D call: TRBD2 (5 bases). This CDR3 has 15 amino acids. V lost 2 bases and J lost 7, with 16 bases in between. Germline lookup yields CDR1 SGHNT and CDR2 YYREEE (reference sequence). DNA of the CDR3: TGTGCCAGCAGCTTACAACGTCTAGCCCCGAATGAGCAGTTCTTC. It yields the protein CASSLQRLAPNEQFF. Full variable domain (outside the CDR3, taken from reference TRBV5-4 and TRBJ2-1): ETGVTQSPTHLIKTRGQQVTLRCSSQSGHNTVSWYQQALGQGPQFIFQYYREEENGRGNFPPRFSGLQFPNYSSELNVNALELDDSALYLCASSLQRLAPNEQFFGPGTRLTVL.

This clone appeared once. V gene TRBV28 combines with J gene TRBJ2-7; 9 bases fit TRBD1. The J segment lost 0 bases and the V segment lost 5 bases, leaving 5 bases of the junction unmatched. Germline CDR1 is MDHEN and CDR2 is SYDVKM. The CDR3 has 15 amino acids. CDR3 region: CASSPPDRGSYEQYF. The CDR3 DNA follows: TGTGCCAGCAGTCCCCCGGACAGGGGCTCCTACGAGCAGTACTTC.

The chain couples TRBV4-3 to TRBJ1-5; D gene ambiguous. This CDR3 is 15 amino acids long. The V gene's germline CDR1 is LGHNA and CDR2 YSLEER. Trimming took off 0 bases at V and 7 bases at J, with 13 bases between the two ends. The CDR3 nucleotides read TGCGCCAGCAGCCAAGATTTAGGACTCTGGCAGCCCCAGCATTTT. Amino acid sequence: CASSQDLGLWQPQHF.

This clone was picked up a small number of times. CDR3 in amino acids: CASSYSIQELYGYTF. In DNA form, the CDR3 reads TGTGCCAGCAGTTACTCGATCCAGGAACTATATGGCTACACCTTC. V gene TRBV6-5 combines with J gene TRBJ1-2; D is undetermined. V lost 0 bases to trimming and J lost 5 bases, with 13 bases between them. The CDR3 contains 15 residues. The germline CDR1 and CDR2 sequences are MNHEY and SVGAGI.

The chain carries TRBV6-5 and TRBJ2-7; D possibly corresponds to TRBD2 (5 bases). Deletions cut 0 bases from V and 2 bases from J, with 14 bases between. This CDR3 comprises 16 residues. Germline V gene data show CDR1 as MNHEY and CDR2 as SVGAGI. The CDR3 protein is CASSYSWASMAYEQYF. CDR3 bases: TGTGCCAGCAGTTACTCCTGGGCTAGCATGGCCTACGAGCAGTACTTC.

V gene TRBV9 combines with J gene TRBJ1-3; 9 nucleotides align to TRBD1. The CDR3 totals 16 residues. Germline CDR1 reads SGDLS; CDR2 reads YYNGEE. Unmatched junction bases numbered 6, after V lost 3 bases and J lost 2 bases. DNA of the CDR3: TGTGCCAGCAGCGCATACTGGACAGGGGCTGGAAACACCATATATTTT. Encoded protein: CASSAYWTGAGNTIYF.

This chain links TRBV6-5 with TRBJ1-1; tentatively, D is TRBD1 (6 bases). Per the germline V gene, CDR1 is MNHEY and CDR2 is SVGAGI. The V gene lost 8 bases and the J gene lost 11 bases, with 21 bases spanning the gap. The CDR3 contains 13 residues. The CDR3: CASAGGSWGRAFF. The DNA of the CDR3 is TGTGCCAGCGCAGGAGGTTCGTGGGGGCGGGCTTTCTTT.

In its sample, this clone was seen once. The CDR3 loop is CASSPIAGATLTDTQYF. DNA for the CDR3: TGTGCCAGCTCACCTATAGCGGGAGCGACCCTAACAGATACGCAGTATTTT. V is TRBV18 and J is TRBJ2-3; 9 nucleotides line up with TRBD2. Germline-derived CDR1 and CDR2 are KGHSH and LQKENI. The CDR3 has 17 amino acids. Germline trimming cut 3 bases from V and 3 bases from J; bases unmatched to any gene: 10.

The chain has TRBV28 and TRBJ1-1, with TRBD1 matching over 7 bases. V lost 6 bases, J lost 8 bases, and 15 bases stayed unmatched. CDR1 and CDR2 from the germline V gene are MDHEN and SYDVKM. The CDR3 runs to 15 residues. The CDR3 nucleotides read TGTGCCAGCAGCCCAAGGCGGAGGGGGCGGTTCGAAGCTTTCTTT. It specifies CASSPRRRGRFEAFF.

J is TRBJ2-1 and V is TRBV11-2; possibly TRBD1 for D (6 bases). The CDR3 contains 15 residues. Germline V gene data show CDR1 as SGHAT and CDR2 as FQNNGV. Trimming shortened V by 3 bases and J by 3 bases, and 12 bases separated the two germline ends. The CDR3 protein is CASSLYGGRYNEQFF. DNA of the CDR3: TGTGCCAGCAGCTTGTATGGGGGCCGCTACAATGAGCAGTTCTTC.

The chain uses TRBV5-4 and TRBJ2-3; D unclear. The germline CDR1 and CDR2 sequences are SGHNT and YYREEE (reference sequence). The CDR3 extends over 16 amino acids. V was cut by 3 bases and J by 0 bases, with 14 bases left in between. CDR3 coding DNA: TGTGCCAGCAGCTCCTCCTACTCCCTAAGCACAGATACGCAGTATTTT. As protein: CASSSSYSLSTDTQYF. Full variable domain (missing parts from reference TRBV5-4 and TRBJ2-3): ETGVTQSPTHLIKTRGQQVTLRCSSQSGHNTVSWYQQALGQGPQFIFQYYREEENGRGNFPPRFSGLQFPNYSSELNVNALELDDSALYLCASSSSYSLSTDTQYFGPGTRLTVL.

About this clone itself: Other DNA sequences in this specimen translate into the identical CDR3. J is TRBJ2-3 and V is TRBV5-1; weak D call: TRBD2 (5 bases). The CDR3 is 13 amino acids. The germline CDR1 and CDR2 sequences are SGHRS and YFSETQ. The V gene lost 3 bases and the J gene lost 1 base, with 6 bases spanning the gap. The CDR3 region has the DNA TGCGCCAGCAGCTCCGGGGGCACAGATACGCAGTATTTT. Its protein is CASSSGGTDTQYF.

The chain carries TRBV5-1 and TRBJ2-2, with 9 nucleotides matching TRBD2. This CDR3 contains 15 residues. J gave up 5 bases and V 4 bases, and 6 bases lay outside the gene matches. Germline-derived CDR1 and CDR2 are SGHRS and YFSETQ. The CDR3 loop is CASSVLAGETGELFF. The CDR3 DNA follows: TGCGCCAGCAGCGTACTAGCGGGCGAGACCGGGGAGCTGTTTTTT. The full variable domain, with the rest looked up from reference TRBV5-1 and TRBJ2-2, is KAGVTQTPRYLIKTRGQQVTLSCSPISGHRSVSWYQQTPGQGLQFLFEYFSETQRNKGNFPGRFSGRQFSNSRSEMNVSTLELGDSALYLCASSVLAGETGELFFGEGSRLTVL.

This CDR3 is CASGDASSSYNSPLHF. The CDR3 DNA reads as TGTGCCAGTGGGGACGCCTCGAGCTCCTATAATTCACCCCTCCACTTT. The rearrangement uses TRBV19 and TRBJ1-6; a weak D match, TRBD1 (5 bases). This CDR3 spans 16 amino acids. Trimming left V 8 bases short and J 0 bases short, with 14 bases between. Germline CDR1 and CDR2: LNHDA and SQIVND (reference sequence).

V and J are TRBV14 and TRBJ2-6, with 9 bases aligning to TRBD1. After removal of 4 bases from V and 0 bases from J, the junction contained 7 bases not matched to a gene. CDR1 is SGHDN, CDR2 FVKESK, per germline. The CDR3 contains 18 residues. The CDR3 DNA reads TGTGCCAGCAGCCGGGGACAGGGTCGTTACTCTGGGGCCAACGTCCTGACTTTC. As protein: CASSRGQGRYSGANVLTF.

The J gene is TRBJ2-5, the V gene TRBV27; TRBD2 agrees at 12 bases. After removal of 2 bases from V and 4 bases from J, the junction contained 2 bases not matched to a gene. The germline V gene has CDR1 MNHEY and CDR2 SMNVEV (reference sequence). There are 15 residues in the CDR3. This CDR3 reads CASSLAGLAGETQYF. The DNA of the CDR3 is TGTGCCAGCAGTTTAGCGGGACTAGCGGGAGAGACCCAGTACTTC.

The chain recombines TRBV6-7 with TRBJ2-7; the D is unclear. TRBV6-7 is placed among ORFs of uncertain function. The CDR3 is 11 residues long. Trimming took 7 bases from V and 5 from J, leaving 9 bases between them. Written as DNA, the CDR3 is TGTGCCAGCATTAGAGGTAACGAGCAGTACTTC. This codes for CASIRGNEQYF.

The table lists this clone with a count of one. The V gene is TRBV13, the J gene TRBJ1-4, with D tentatively TRBD1 (6 bases). The CDR3 runs to 15 residues. Trimming left V 5 bases short and J 6 bases short, with 16 bases between. The germline gives CDR1 PRHDT, CDR2 FYEKMQ (reference sequence). The CDR3 loop reads CASSPRGGIDEKLFF. The CDR3 DNA follows: TGTGCCAGCAGCCCCAGAGGGGGGATTGATGAAAAACTGTTTTTT.

The chain joins TRBV11-2 to TRBJ1-2, with 7 bases that match TRBD1. This CDR3 has 15 amino acids. V lost 1 base and J lost 4; bases outside the gene matches: 6. CDR1 is SGHAT and CDR2 is FQNNGV in the germline V gene. CDR3 sequence (DNA): TGTGCCAGCAGCTTAGCAGGGGGAGGGGGCTATGGCTACACCTTC. It yields the protein CASSLAGGGGYGYTF.

The chain recombines TRBV5-8 with TRBJ1-1; tentative D call: TRBD1 (5 bases). The CDR3 consists of 13 residues. The V gene's germline CDR1 is SGHTS and CDR2 YDEGEE. The ends were cut back, 1 base at V and 7 bases at J, with 11 bases in the middle. The CDR3 nucleotides read TGTGCCAGCAGCTTGTACGGGGCCGATGAAGCTTTCTTT. Protein sequence: CASSLYGADEAFF.

This rearrangement joins TRBV5-6 to TRBJ1-5; D is possibly TRBD1 (6 bases). Germline-derived CDR1 and CDR2 are SGHDT and YYEEEE. V was shortened by 0 bases and J by 5 bases, with 15 bases between the two germline ends. CDR3 length equals 16 residues. This CDR3 reads CASSLARGRTHQPQHF. In DNA, the CDR3 is TGTGCCAGCAGCTTGGCCCGGGGGCGGACGCATCAGCCCCAGCATTTT.

The sample holds one count of this clone. The chain joins TRBV5-1 to TRBJ2-7; a weak D match, TRBD2 (6 bases). The CDR3 consists of 15 residues. Germline assignment: CDR1 SGHRS and CDR2 YFSETQ. V was cut by 3 bases and J by 1 base, with 14 bases left in between. The CDR3 loop reads CASSWPVGGSYEQYF. The CDR3 nucleotides read TGCGCCAGCAGCTGGCCCGTGGGGGGTTCCTACGAGCAGTACTTC.

As for this clone: At the DNA level, this CDR3 is encoded by other sequences in the same sample as well. This rearrangement joins TRBV20-1 to TRBJ2-5; D uncertain. Germline CDR1 DFQATT, CDR2 SNEGSKA (reference sequence). The CDR3 loop spans 10 amino acids. V was cut by 3 bases and J by 5 bases, with 4 bases left in between. The CDR3 DNA reads TGCAGTGCTAGCGGCGAGACCCAGTACTTC. Translating gives CSASGETQYF.

V and J are TRBV18 and TRBJ1-1; D possibly corresponds to TRBD1 (5 bases). CDR3 length: 15 amino acids. CDR1 is KGHSH and CDR2 is LQKENI in the germline V gene. The germline V and J ends were trimmed by 6 bases and 0 bases, with 14 bases remaining between them. The CDR3 loop reads CASSQAGGLNTEAFF. CDR3 sequence (DNA): TGTGCCAGCTCCCAAGCCGGGGGGTTGAACACTGAAGCTTTCTTT. The whole variable domain, filled in from reference TRBV18 and TRBJ1-1, reads NAGVMQNPRHLVRRRGQEARLRCSPMKGHSHVYWYRQLPEEGLKFMVYLQKENIIDESGMPKERFSAEFPKEGPSILRIQQVVRGDSAAYFCASSQAGGLNTEAFFGQGTRLTVV.

Notes on this clone: This sample also contains other DNA sequences that code for the same CDR3. This chain connects TRBV19 to TRBJ1-6; D is uncertain. V lost 2 bases and J lost 7, with 3 bases in between. The CDR3 totals 12 residues. Germline lookup yields CDR1 LNHDA and CDR2 SQIVND (reference sequence). Written as DNA, the CDR3 is TGTGCCAGTAGTATACAGAATTCACCCCTCCACTTT. Residues: CASSIQNSPLHF. The whole variable domain, filled in from reference TRBV19 and TRBJ1-6, reads DGGITQSPKYLFRKEGQNVTLSCEQNLNHDAMYWYRQDPGQGLRLIYYSQIVNDFQKGDIAEGYSVSREKKESFPLTVTSAQKNPTAFYLCASSIQNSPLHFGNGTRLTVT.